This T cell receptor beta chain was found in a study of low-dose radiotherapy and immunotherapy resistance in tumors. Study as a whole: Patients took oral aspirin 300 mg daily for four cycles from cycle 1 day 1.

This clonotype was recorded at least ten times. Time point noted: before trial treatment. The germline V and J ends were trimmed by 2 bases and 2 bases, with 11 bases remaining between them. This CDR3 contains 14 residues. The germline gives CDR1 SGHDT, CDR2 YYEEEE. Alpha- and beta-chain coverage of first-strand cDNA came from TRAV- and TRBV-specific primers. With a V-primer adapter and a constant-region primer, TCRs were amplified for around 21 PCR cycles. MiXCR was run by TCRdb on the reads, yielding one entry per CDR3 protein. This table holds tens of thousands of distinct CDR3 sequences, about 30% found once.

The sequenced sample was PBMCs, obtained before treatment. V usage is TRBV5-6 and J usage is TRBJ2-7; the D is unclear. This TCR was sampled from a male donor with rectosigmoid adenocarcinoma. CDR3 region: CASSFFVKTYEQYF. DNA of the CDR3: TGTGCCAGCAGCTTCTTCGTAAAAACCTACGAGCAGTACTTC.